The clone carrying this T cell receptor (beta chain) turned up a few times. This record belongs to a study of blood T cells in healthy people across ages. It was with a sample-barcoded 5' primer and a J-beta primer mix that a second PCR of about 6 to 12 cycles was run. TCRdb used MiXCR to reprocess the 5' RACE reads, holding one entry per CDR3 protein. The table lists roughly 700,000 distinct CDR3 sequences, around 45% of them singletons. Trimming cost V 3 bases and J 4 bases, with 13 bases left between them. The CDR3 runs 14 residues. Germline values: CDR1 DFQATT, CDR2 SNEGSKA (reference sequence). This TCR came from a woman aged 60-75 years in good health. The chain employs TRBV20-1 and TRBJ2-1, with a possible D match to TRBD2 (5 bases). What was sequenced was blood. The CDR3 DNA sequence: TGCAGTGCTAGGAGGGTGGGCAGTTACAATGAGCAGTTCTTC. Amino acid sequence: CSARRVGSYNEQFF.